This is a list of T cell receptor beta chains from one sample in a study of blood T cell repertoires in COVID-19. The data were produced by immunoSEQ multiplex PCR, yet TCRdb's version contains in-frame clones alone and is incomplete. The sample lists about 250,000 clones, around 88% occurring once. The source material was peripheral blood. These receptors came from a woman under 40 with COVID-19, enrolled during active disease. Both conserved end residues are trimmed from each CDR3.

V gene: TRBV29-1
J gene: TRBJ2-2
CDR3 protein: SVDPTGVGELF

V gene: TRBV19
J gene: TRBJ1-1
CDR3 protein: ASSSRGDTEAF

V gene: TRBV5-1
J gene: TRBJ1-3
CDR3 protein: ASRGTASGNTIY

V gene: TRBV4-2
J gene: TRBJ2-2
CDR3 protein: ASSQLGVNTGELF

V gene: TRBV6-4
J gene: TRBJ2-1
CDR3 protein: ASSEISGGAREQF

V gene: TRBV19
J gene: TRBJ2-1
CDR3 protein: ASSKGSLVDNEQF

V gene: TRBV5-6
J gene: TRBJ2-7
CDR3 protein: ASSYGSYEQY

V gene: TRBV28
J gene: TRBJ2-3
CDR3 protein: ASSMWGDSTDTQY

V gene: TRBV13
J gene: TRBJ1-3
CDR3 protein: ASSFHRDLSGNTIY

V gene: TRBV6-4
J gene: TRBJ1-2
CDR3 protein: ASSAGTGGNYGYT

V gene: TRBV19
J gene: TRBJ2-4
CDR3 protein: ASIGRASGNIQY

V gene: TRBV5-1
J gene: TRBJ1-6
CDR3 protein: ASSPRGGTTYNSPLH

V gene: TRBV19
J gene: TRBJ1-4
CDR3 protein: ASSRGLQGEEEKLF

V gene: TRBV7-2
J gene: TRBJ2-1
CDR3 protein: ASRFSAVYNEQF

V gene: TRBV4-1
J gene: TRBJ1-2
CDR3 protein: ASSQPRGQSDLYGYT

V gene: TRBV6-2/TRBV6-3
J gene: TRBJ2-1
CDR3 protein: ASSYRGLDNEQF

V gene: TRBV9
J gene: TRBJ2-1
CDR3 protein: ASSPPGRDYNEQF

V gene: TRBV7-9
J gene: TRBJ2-5
CDR3 protein: ASSLAGADQETQY

V gene: TRBV7-2
J gene: TRBJ2-1
CDR3 protein: ASSPMGLAGDNEQF

V gene: TRBV5-5
J gene: TRBJ2-2
CDR3 protein: ASSSRTRAGGRTGELF

V gene: TRBV15
J gene: TRBJ1-2
CDR3 protein: ATSRDGGSSTGDYT